The text below deals with one T cell receptor beta chain. Looked up from germline, CDR1 is SEHNR and CDR2 is FQNEAQ (reference sequence). The CDR3 is 16 amino acids. V was clipped by 4 bases and J by 9 bases; unmatched bases: 14. The data derive from a study of blood T cell repertoires in COVID-19. Only in-frame clones appear in the TCRdb table, and some are missing; sequencing was by immunoSEQ multiplex PCR. Of about 280,000 clones listed, roughly 87% are singletons. The V gene is TRBV7-9, the J gene TRBJ2-1; 8 bases agree with TRBD2. The sequencing sample was made of peripheral blood. This receptor was obtained from a man aged 18-30 years with active or convalescent COVID-19. CDR3 nucleotides: TGTGCCAGCAGCTCCCCAGATTCGGGGGGGACTAGTGAGCAGTTCTTC. Protein: CASSSPDSGGTSEQFF.